This TCR beta chain was identified in a study of cytomegalovirus exposure and HLA in healthy donors. Findings and limits, study-wide: In an earlier analysis, productive rearrangement rates for most beta V segments clustered near 87% or 30%. Follow-up analysis seemed to connect common viral pathogens with several of the most significant clusters identified. A missense variant in DCLRE1C was later tied to TCR beta V- and J-gene trimming.

This clone was seen a single time. The antigen is undetermined. Per germline, CDR1 SGDLS and CDR2 YYNGEE. The CDR3 is 12 residues long. Between the trimmed V and J ends, which lost 6 bases and 7 bases, there was a span of 11 bases. The study ran its PCR with 60 Vbeta and 13 Jbeta primers. TCRdb's copy holds only in-frame clones and misses some; the assay was immunoSEQ multiplex PCR. The sample has more than 85,000 clones; under 80% are singletons. Sequenced sample: PBMCs. V and J are TRBV9 and TRBJ2-1; D gene unclear. This clonotype was sampled from a woman aged 18-35 years in good health and CMV-seropositive. CDR3 DNA: TGTGCCAGCAACACCGATGAAAATGAGCAGTTCTTC. It encodes CASNTDENEQFF.